This TCR beta chain was sequenced in a study of blood T cells in healthy people across ages. A J-beta primer mix and a sample-barcoded 5' primer were used in a second PCR of roughly 6 to 11 cycles. TCRdb passed the 5' RACE reads through MiXCR, listing each CDR3 protein once. The sample has some 1,000,000 distinct CDR3 sequences; about 23% are singletons. Trimming shortened V by 3 bases and J by 4 bases, and 13 bases separated the two germline ends. The germline V gene has CDR1 MDHEN and CDR2 SYDVKM. The length of the CDR3 is 14 residues. This clonotype was counted ten times or more. The same sample was also studied in work on T cells of mothers and their children.

This receptor was identified in a girl aged 2-10 years in good health. Sequenced: blood. The chain links TRBV28 to TRBJ2-7, with D maybe TRBD2 (6 bases). The CDR3 DNA reads as TGTGCCAGCAGTTTTGGGGGGTCCCCTTACGAGCAGTACTTC. Its translation is CASSFGGSPYEQYF.